Here is one T cell receptor beta chain with its context. Germline V gene sequence: CDR1 SGDLS, CDR2 YYNGEE. The CDR3 contains 14 residues. V was pared by 3 bases and J by 6 bases, with 3 bases of the junction left unmatched. This specimen belongs to a study of CD8+ T cells in alopecia areata. Sequencing relied on a cDNA template that was reverse transcribed from extracted RNA. Produced via immunoSEQ multiplex PCR; TCRdb's table is partial and in-frame only. The table has 200,000 to 250,000 clones, 50% to 65% seen once. The sequencing here drew on CD4+ T cells sorted from blood, taken at week 0. V is TRBV9 and J is TRBJ2-1, with 10 nucleotides matching TRBD2. The clonotype was recovered from a human donor with alopecia areata. This chain's CDR3 is CASSAIAGGNEQFF. The CDR3 bases are TGTGCCAGCAGCGCAATAGCGGGGGGCAATGAGCAGTTCTTC.